This TCR beta chain was identified in a study of cytomegalovirus exposure and HLA in healthy donors. V trimming: 6 bases; J trimming: 2 bases; junction bases outside the gene matches: 5. This CDR3 region has 15 residues. CDR1 and CDR2 (germline): MNHEY, SMNVEV (reference sequence). Donors counted as nominally healthy when sampled, yet unrecorded immune exposures were likely. Study results and limitations: One cluster of highly shared sequence variants probably arose as a sequencing artifact.

In regard to this clone: Its antigen remains unidentified.

PCR primers comprised 60 Vbeta and 13 Jbeta primers. The protocol was immunoSEQ multiplex PCR, while the TCRdb copy is restricted to in-frame clones and leaves out a portion. Seen here are 140,000 to 150,000 clones, about two thirds observed once, and the top ten hold approximately 2%. Sequencing was performed on PBMCs. This TCR derives from a man aged 40-55 years in good health and CMV-seronegative. The chain links TRBV27 to TRBJ2-2, with TRBD2 identical over 8 bases. Written as DNA, the CDR3 is TGTGCCAGCAGCCCCAGCGGGAGAAACACCGGGGAGCTGTTTTTT. Translated: CASSPSGRNTGELFF.